Below, 11 T cell receptor beta chains from the same sample are listed, as sequenced in a study of shared clonotypes between healthy human individuals. The protocol was immunoSEQ multiplex PCR, while the TCRdb copy is restricted to in-frame clones and leaves out a portion. The sample holds over a million clones, approximately 68% seen once. Material: memory CD4+ T cells sorted from blood. Specified subset: CD45RA-negative fraction. These receptors came from a man younger than 35 in good health.

J is TRBJ2-7 and V is TRBV11-2; 7 bases align to TRBD2. Germline trimming cut 1 base from V and 0 bases from J; bases unmatched to any gene: 3. CDR3 length equals 15 residues. From germline, CDR1 is SGHAT and CDR2 FQNNGV. The CDR3 here is CASSLAPGGSYEQYF. DNA for the CDR3: TGTGCCAGCAGCTTAGCACCGGGGGGCTCCTACGAGCAGTACTTC. Complete variable domain (other parts from reference TRBV11-2 and TRBJ2-7): EAGVAQSPRYKIIEKRQSVAFWCNPISGHATLYWYQQILGQGPKLLIQFQNNGVVDDSQLPKDRFSAERLKGVDSTLKIQPAKLEDSAVYLCASSLAPGGSYEQYFGPGTRLTVT.

CDR3 in amino acids: CASSPELINIQYF. Written as DNA, the CDR3 is TGTGCCAGCTCACCGGAGCTAATAAACATTCAGTACTTC. The gene calls are TRBV18 and TRBJ2-4, with no clear D. Between the trimmed V and J ends, which lost 3 bases and 6 bases, there was a span of 9 bases. CDR1 and CDR2 from the germline V gene are KGHSH and LQKENI. The CDR3 is made up of 13 amino acids.

This sequence joins TRBV4-1 and TRBJ2-5, with unresolved D. CDR3 size: 14 residues. V lost 1 base and J lost 4, with 10 bases in between. Germline loops: CDR1 MGHRA, CDR2 YSYEKL. The CDR3 is CASSQGAVGETQYF. CDR3 DNA: TGCGCCAGCAGCCAAGGGGCCGTGGGAGAGACCCAGTACTTC.

This chain connects TRBV7-9 to TRBJ1-2; D ambiguous. Looked up from germline, CDR1 is SEHNR and CDR2 is FQNEAQ (reference sequence). The length of the CDR3 is 13 residues. Trimming removed 4 bases at V and 8 bases at J, with 14 bases between. Here the CDR3 reads CASSSRAQRGYTF. As DNA, the CDR3 is TGTGCCAGCAGCTCCCGGGCCCAGCGAGGCTACACCTTC.

The chain couples TRBV6-1 to TRBJ1-5, with 7 bases matching TRBD1. Trimming removed 3 bases from V and 2 bases from J; junction bases left unmatched: 7. Germline CDR1 reads MNHNS; CDR2 reads SASEGT. This CDR3 is 16 amino acids long. CDR3 bases: TGTGCCAGCAGTGATGCCCAGGGGGGACGCAATCAGCCCCAGCATTTT. Protein sequence: CASSDAQGGRNQPQHF.

The V and J genes are TRBV5-5 and TRBJ1-5, with a possible D match to TRBD1 (6 bases). Trimming left V 4 bases short and J 7 bases short, with 18 bases between. Germline CDR1 and CDR2: SGHKS and YYEKEE (reference sequence). The CDR3 is 15 residues long. The CDR3 loop is CASSRFTGLGQPQHF. DNA for the CDR3: TGTGCCAGCAGCAGATTCACAGGGCTGGGGCAGCCCCAGCATTTT.

The J gene is TRBJ1-2, the V gene TRBV11-2; tentatively, D is TRBD1 (6 bases). The CDR3 loop spans 13 amino acids. The V end was cut by 1 base, the J end by 5 bases, with 8 bases between. The germline V gene has CDR1 SGHAT and CDR2 FQNNGV. The CDR3 loop reads CASSLVGQYGYTF. The CDR3, as DNA: TGTGCCAGCAGCTTAGTCGGACAGTATGGCTACACCTTC.

This chain joins TRBV19 and TRBJ1-1, with a tentative D call TRBD1 (6 bases). V lost 7 bases and J 4 bases, leaving 10 bases between the germline ends. Germline V gene data show CDR1 as LNHDA and CDR2 as SQIVND (reference sequence). The CDR3 has 12 residues. The CDR3 DNA reads as TGTGCCAGTACTTCACAGGGCACTGAAGCTTTCTTT. Translation gives CASTSQGTEAFF.

The chain uses TRBV7-2 and TRBJ1-4; D is unresolved. Trimming pared 1 base from V and 3 bases from J, leaving 9 bases between. The germline V gene encodes CDR1 SGHTA and CDR2 FQGNSA. CDR3 length: 15 amino acids. The CDR3 is CASSLGGISNEKLFF. The CDR3 coding sequence is TGTGCCAGCAGCTTAGGGGGAATCTCTAATGAAAAACTGTTTTTT.

The chain has TRBV10-1 and TRBJ2-5; 7 bases are shared with TRBD1. The length of the CDR3 is 14 residues. Germline V gene data show CDR1 as WNHNN and CDR2 as SYGVQD (reference sequence). V lost 4 bases and J lost 12; bases outside the gene matches: 14. CDR3 residues: CASSADHVLGQKYF. DNA of the CDR3: TGCGCCAGCAGTGCGGACCACGTTTTGGGACAGAAGTACTTC.

This chain connects TRBV6-1 to TRBJ2-4; D is perhaps TRBD1 (6 bases). Germline loops: CDR1 MNHNS, CDR2 SASEGT. V dropped 10 bases and J dropped 10 bases, with 17 bases sitting between them. This CDR3 contains 12 residues. In nucleotides, the CDR3 is TGTGCCACCAAAACTGGACAGCTGATTCAGTACTTC. This gives the protein CATKTGQLIQYF.